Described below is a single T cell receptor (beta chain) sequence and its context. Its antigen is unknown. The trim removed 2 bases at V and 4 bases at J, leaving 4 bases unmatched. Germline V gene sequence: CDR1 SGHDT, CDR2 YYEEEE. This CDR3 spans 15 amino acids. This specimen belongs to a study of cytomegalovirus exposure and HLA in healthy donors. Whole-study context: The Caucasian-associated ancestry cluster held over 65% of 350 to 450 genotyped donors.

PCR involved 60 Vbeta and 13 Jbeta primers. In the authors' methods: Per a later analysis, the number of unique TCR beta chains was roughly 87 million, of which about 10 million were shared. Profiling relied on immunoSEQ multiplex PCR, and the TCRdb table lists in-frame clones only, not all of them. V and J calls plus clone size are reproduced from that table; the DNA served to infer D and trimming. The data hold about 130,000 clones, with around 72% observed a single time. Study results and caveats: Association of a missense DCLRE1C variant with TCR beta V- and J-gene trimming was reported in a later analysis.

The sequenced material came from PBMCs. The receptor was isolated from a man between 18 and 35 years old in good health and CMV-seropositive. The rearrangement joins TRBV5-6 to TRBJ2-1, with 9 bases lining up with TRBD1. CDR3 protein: CASSLQGALYNEQFF. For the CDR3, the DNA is TGTGCCAGCAGCTTACAGGGGGCCCTATACAATGAGCAGTTCTTC. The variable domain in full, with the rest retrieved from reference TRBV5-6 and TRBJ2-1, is DAGVTQSPTHLIKTRGQQVTLRCSPKSGHDTVSWYQQALGQGPQFIFQYYEEEERQRGNFPDRFSGHQFPNYSSELNVNALLLGDSALYLCASSLQGALYNEQFFGPGTRLTVL.